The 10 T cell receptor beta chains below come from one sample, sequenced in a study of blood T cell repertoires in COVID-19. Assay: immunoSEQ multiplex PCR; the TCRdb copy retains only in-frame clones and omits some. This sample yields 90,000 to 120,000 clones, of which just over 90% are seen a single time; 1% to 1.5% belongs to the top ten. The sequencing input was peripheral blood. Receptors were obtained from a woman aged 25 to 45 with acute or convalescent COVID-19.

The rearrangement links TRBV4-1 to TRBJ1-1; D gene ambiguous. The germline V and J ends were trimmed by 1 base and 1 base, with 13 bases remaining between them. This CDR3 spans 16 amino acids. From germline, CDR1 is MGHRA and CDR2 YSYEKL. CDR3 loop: CASSQAFGSPNTEAFF. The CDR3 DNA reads TGCGCCAGCAGCCAAGCGTTCGGTAGTCCGAACACTGAAGCTTTCTTT.

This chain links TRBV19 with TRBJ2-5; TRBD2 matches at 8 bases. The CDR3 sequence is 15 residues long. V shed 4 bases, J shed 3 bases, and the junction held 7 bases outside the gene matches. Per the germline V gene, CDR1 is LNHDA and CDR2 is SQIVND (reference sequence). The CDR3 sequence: CASSRGREGKETQYF. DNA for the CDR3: TGTGCCAGTAGTAGGGGCCGGGAGGGGAAAGAGACCCAGTACTTC.

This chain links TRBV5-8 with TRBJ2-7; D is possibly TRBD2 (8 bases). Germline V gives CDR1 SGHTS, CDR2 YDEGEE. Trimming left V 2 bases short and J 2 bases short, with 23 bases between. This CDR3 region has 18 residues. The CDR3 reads CASSFERGQGGRAYEQYF. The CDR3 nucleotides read TGTGCCAGCAGCTTTGAGCGGGGGCAGGGGGGCCGGGCCTACGAGCAGTACTTC.

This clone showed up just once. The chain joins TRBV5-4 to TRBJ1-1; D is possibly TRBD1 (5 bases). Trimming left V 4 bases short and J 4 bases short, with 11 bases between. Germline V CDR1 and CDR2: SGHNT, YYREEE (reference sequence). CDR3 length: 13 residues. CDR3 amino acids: CASSVGGGTEAFF. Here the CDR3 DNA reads TGTGCCAGCAGCGTTGGGGGGGGCACTGAAGCTTTCTTT.

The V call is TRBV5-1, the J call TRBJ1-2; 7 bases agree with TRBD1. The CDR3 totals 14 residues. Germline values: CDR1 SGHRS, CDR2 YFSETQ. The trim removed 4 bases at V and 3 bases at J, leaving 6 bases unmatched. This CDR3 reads CASSLGTADYGYTF. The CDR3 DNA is TGCGCCAGCAGCCTAGGGACAGCCGACTATGGCTACACCTTC.

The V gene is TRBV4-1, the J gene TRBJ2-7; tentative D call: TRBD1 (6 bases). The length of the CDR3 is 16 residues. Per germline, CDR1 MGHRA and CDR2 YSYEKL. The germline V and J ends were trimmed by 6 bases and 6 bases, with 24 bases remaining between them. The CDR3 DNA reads TGCGCCAGCAGTCAGATCCTCCTGGACAGACGACGCGAGCAGTACTTC. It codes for CASSQILLDRRREQYF.

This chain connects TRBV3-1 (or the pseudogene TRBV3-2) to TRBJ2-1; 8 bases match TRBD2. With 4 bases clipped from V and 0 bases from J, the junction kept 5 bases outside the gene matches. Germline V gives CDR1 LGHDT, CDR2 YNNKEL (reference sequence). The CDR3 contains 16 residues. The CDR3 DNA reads TGTGCCAGCAGCCCCCTAGCGGGCCGCTCCTACAATGAGCAGTTCTTC. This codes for CASSPLAGRSYNEQFF.

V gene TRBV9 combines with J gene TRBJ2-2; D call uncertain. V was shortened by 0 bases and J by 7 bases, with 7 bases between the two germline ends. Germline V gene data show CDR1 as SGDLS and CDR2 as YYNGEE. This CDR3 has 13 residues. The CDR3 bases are TGTGCCAGCAGCGTAGGAGCAGGCGGGGAGCTGTTTTTT. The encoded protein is CASSVGAGGELFF.

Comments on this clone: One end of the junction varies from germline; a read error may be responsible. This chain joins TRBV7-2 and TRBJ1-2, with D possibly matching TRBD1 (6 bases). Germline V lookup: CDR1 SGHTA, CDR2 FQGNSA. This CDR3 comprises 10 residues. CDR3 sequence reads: CAHRDNRLLF. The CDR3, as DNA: TGTGCCCACCGGGACAATCGTCTTCTTTTC.

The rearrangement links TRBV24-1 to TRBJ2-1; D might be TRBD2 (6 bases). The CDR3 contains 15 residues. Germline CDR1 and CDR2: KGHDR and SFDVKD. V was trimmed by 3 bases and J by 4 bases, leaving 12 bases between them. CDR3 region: CATSDGDWGYNEQFF. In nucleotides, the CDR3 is TGTGCCACCAGTGATGGGGACTGGGGATACAATGAGCAGTTCTTC.